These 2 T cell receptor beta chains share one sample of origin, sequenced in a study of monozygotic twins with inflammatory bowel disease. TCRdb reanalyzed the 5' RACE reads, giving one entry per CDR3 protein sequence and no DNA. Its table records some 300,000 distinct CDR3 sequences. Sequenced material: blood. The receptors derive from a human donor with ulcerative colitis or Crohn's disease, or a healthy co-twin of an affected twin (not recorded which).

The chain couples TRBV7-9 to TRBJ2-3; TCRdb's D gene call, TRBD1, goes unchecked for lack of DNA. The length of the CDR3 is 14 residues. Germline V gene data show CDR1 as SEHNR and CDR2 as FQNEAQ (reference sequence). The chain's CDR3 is CASSPIAGTDTQYF.

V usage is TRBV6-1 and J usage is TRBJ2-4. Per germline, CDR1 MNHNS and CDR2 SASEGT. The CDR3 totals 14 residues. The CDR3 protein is CASSEQLAKNIQYF.